Listed here are 21 T cell receptor beta chains from one sample, sequenced in a study of T cell changes during pregnancy in multiple sclerosis. Data came from immunoSEQ multiplex PCR; TCRdb stores just in-frame clones and leaves some out. The data contain approximately 50,000 clones, roughly 92% of them seen just once; the ten biggest clones take up approximately 0.61%. The sample here was CD4+ T cells from peripheral blood mononuclear cells, taken in the third trimester of pregnancy. Source of these receptors: a female donor with multiple sclerosis, enrolled in a pregnancy study.

The chain links TRBV2 to TRBJ1-5; D may be TRBD1 (5 bases). The CDR3 is made up of 15 amino acids. Germline CDR1 and CDR2: SNHLY and FYNNEI. V lost 7 bases and J 6 bases, leaving 19 bases between the germline ends. CDR3 coding DNA: TGTGCCAGCACTCCCTCGACTGCGGGGGTTCAGCCCCAGCATTTT. This encodes CASTPSTAGVQPQHF. Full variable domain (remainder filled in from reference TRBV2 and TRBJ1-5): EPEVTQTPSHQVTQMGQEVILRCVPISNHLYFYWYRQILGQKVEFLVSFYNNEISEKSEIFDDQFSVERPDGSNFTLKIRSTKLEDSAMYFCASTPSTAGVQPQHFGDGTRLSIL.

CDR3: CSVEDGTRGWDEQFF. In DNA form, the CDR3 reads TGCAGCGTTGAAGATGGGACCAGGGGTTGGGATGAGCAGTTCTTC. The rearrangement joins TRBV29-1 to TRBJ2-1, with D maybe TRBD1 (6 bases). Between the trimmed V and J ends, which lost 0 bases and 8 bases, there was a span of 17 bases. Germline lookup yields CDR1 SQVTM and CDR2 ANQGSEA. This CDR3 is built from 15 residues.

The chain combines TRBV7-9 with TRBJ2-1; weak D call: TRBD1 (6 bases). Trimming took 5 bases from V and 5 from J, leaving 13 bases between them. The V gene's germline CDR1 is SEHNR and CDR2 FQNEAQ (reference sequence). This CDR3 comprises 14 residues. The DNA for the CDR3 is TGTGCCAGCAGCACACGACAGGTCCACAATGAGCAGTTCTTC. Translated, it gives CASSTRQVHNEQFF. The whole variable domain, remainder taken from reference TRBV7-9 and TRBJ2-1, is DTGVSQNPRHKITKRGQNVTFRCDPISEHNRLYWYRQTLGQGPEFLTYFQNEAQLEKSRLLSDRFSAERPKGSFSTLEIQRTEQGDSAMYLCASSTRQVHNEQFFGPGTRLTVL.

The chain uses TRBV9 and TRBJ2-1, with D unresolved. Germline V gives CDR1 SGDLS, CDR2 YYNGEE. V was cut by 2 bases and J by 2 bases, with 11 bases left in between. The CDR3 is made up of 15 amino acids. CDR3 bases: TGTGCCAGCAGCGTCCGGGTTACTACCTACAATGAGCAGTTCTTC. This translates into CASSVRVTTYNEQFF.

The chain combines TRBV28 with TRBJ2-7, with D possibly being TRBD2 (7 bases). CDR3 length: 15 amino acids. V lost 6 bases to trimming and J lost 0 bases, with 15 bases between them. Germline CDR1 reads MDHEN; CDR2 reads SYDVKM. CDR3 coding DNA: TGTGCCAGCAGATCGAGAGGGGGGGACTCCTACGAGCAGTACTTC. Translated, it gives CASRSRGGDSYEQYF. The full variable domain, in which reference TRBV28 and TRBJ2-7 provide the parts outside the CDR3, is DVKVTQSSRYLVKRTGEKVFLECVQDMDHENMFWYRQDPGLGLRLIYFSYDVKMKEKGDIPEGYSVSREKKERFSLILESASTNQTSMYLCASRSRGGDSYEQYFGPGTRLTVT.

V and J are TRBV27 and TRBJ1-5; possibly TRBD1 for D (5 bases). The CDR3 sequence is 15 residues long. Trimming left V 5 bases short and J 2 bases short, with 13 bases between. Per germline, CDR1 MNHEY and CDR2 SMNVEV (reference sequence). This CDR3 is CASSLLGAGNQPQHF. The CDR3 DNA follows: TGTGCCAGCAGTCTCCTAGGGGCTGGCAATCAGCCCCAGCATTTT.

This chain joins TRBV7-8 and TRBJ2-6; no reliable D call. The germline CDR1 and CDR2 sequences are SGHVS and FQNEAQ. Deletions cut 6 bases from V and 0 bases from J, with 3 bases between. This CDR3 region has 13 residues. This CDR3 reads CASRYSGANVLTF. CDR3 nucleotide sequence: TGTGCCAGCAGATACTCTGGGGCCAACGTCCTGACTTTC.

J is TRBJ2-5 and V is TRBV5-1; no reliable D call. Looked up from germline, CDR1 is SGHRS and CDR2 is YFSETQ. CDR3 length equals 12 residues. Deletions cut 4 bases from V and 4 bases from J, with 8 bases between. CDR3 residues: CASSPRAETQYF. In DNA form, the CDR3 reads TGCGCCAGCAGCCCTAGAGCAGAGACCCAGTACTTC. Full variable domain (missing parts from reference TRBV5-1 and TRBJ2-5): KAGVTQTPRYLIKTRGQQVTLSCSPISGHRSVSWYQQTPGQGLQFLFEYFSETQRNKGNFPGRFSGRQFSNSRSEMNVSTLELGDSALYLCASSPRAETQYFGPGTRLLVL.

This rearrangement joins TRBV7-2 to TRBJ2-2; TRBD1 matches at 7 bases. Germline V lookup: CDR1 SGHTA, CDR2 FQGNSA. The length of the CDR3 is 13 residues. Trimming took 5 bases from V and 4 from J; bases not matched to a gene: 1. Here the CDR3 reads CASSRGRTGELFF. The DNA for the CDR3 is TGTGCCAGCAGCAGGGGGCGCACCGGGGAGCTGTTTTTT.

The chain combines TRBV6-1 with TRBJ2-1, with D possibly being TRBD1 (6 bases). V lost 7 bases and J lost 1, with 14 bases in between. Germline V gene data show CDR1 as MNHNS and CDR2 as SASEGT. The CDR3 sequence is 15 residues long. The CDR3 DNA is TGTGCCAGCACCTATGAGACAGGTTCCTACAATGAGCAGTTCTTC. Residues: CASTYETGSYNEQFF.

The chain combines TRBV4-2 with TRBJ2-3; 13 nucleotides align to TRBD2. This CDR3 region has 17 residues. Per germline, CDR1 LGHNA and CDR2 YNFKEQ. With 4 bases clipped from V and 2 bases from J, the junction kept 6 bases outside the gene matches. The DNA for the CDR3 is TGTGCCAGCAGCCTGACGACTAGCGGGAGGTCCACAGATACGCAGTATTTT. This gives the protein CASSLTTSGRSTDTQYF.

The V and J genes are TRBV30 and TRBJ1-2; perhaps TRBD1 as D (5 bases). In germline, CDR1 is GTSNPN, CDR2 SVGIG (reference sequence). The CDR3 sequence is 13 residues long. V was cut by 0 bases and J by 8 bases, with 13 bases left in between. CDR3 DNA sequence: TGTGCCTGGAGTGTTGGGGGGTTAGGGGGCTACACCTTC. Translated: CAWSVGGLGGYTF.

This chain connects TRBV30 to TRBJ2-2, with TRBD1 identical over 9 bases. The germline V gene has CDR1 GTSNPN and CDR2 SVGIG (reference sequence). There are 15 residues in the CDR3. V trimming: 5 bases; J trimming: 3 bases; junction bases outside the gene matches: 7. CDR3 amino acids: CAWAGTGPHTGELFF. CDR3 nucleotides: TGTGCCTGGGCCGGGACAGGGCCCCACACCGGGGAGCTGTTTTTT.

The chain employs TRBV5-1 and TRBJ2-7, with D uncertain. V was clipped by 0 bases and J by 0 bases, with 13 bases between them. The CDR3 consists of 16 residues. Germline lookup yields CDR1 SGHRS and CDR2 YFSETQ. The CDR3 loop reads CASSLGPAPSSYEQYF. The CDR3 nucleotides are TGCGCCAGCAGCTTGGGTCCGGCGCCTAGCTCCTACGAGCAGTACTTC.

The chain links TRBV29-1 to TRBJ2-7; 9 positions match TRBD1. The CDR3 is 13 amino acids. CDR1 and CDR2 (germline): SQVTM, ANQGSEA. The V and J ends lost 6 bases and 0 bases, in that order; junction bases with no gene match: 3. The CDR3 nucleotides are TGCAGCGTGGGACAGGGACGCTCCTACGAGCAGTACTTC. Its protein is CSVGQGRSYEQYF.

This chain links TRBV7-2 with TRBJ2-2, with a possible D match to TRBD1 (6 bases). The V and J ends lost 5 bases and 0 bases respectively, with 16 bases between them. The CDR3 covers 17 residues. Germline CDR1 SGHTA, CDR2 FQGNSA. CDR3 DNA: TGTGCCAGCAGCCGCCACCGGACAGAAGCGAACACCGGGGAGCTGTTTTTT. Its translation is CASSRHRTEANTGELFF.

J is TRBJ2-1 and V is TRBV7-2; the match to TRBD1 covers 10 bases. V lost 4 bases to trimming and J lost 9 bases; unmatched junction nucleotides: 15. Per germline, CDR1 SGHTA and CDR2 FQGNSA. This CDR3 region has 17 residues. The CDR3 region has the DNA TGTGCCAGCAGCTCAGGGCTCGGGACAGGGGCCCCGCGTGAGCAGTTCTTC. Protein product: CASSSGLGTGAPREQFF.

J is TRBJ2-3 and V is TRBV27, with TRBD2 matching over 11 bases. The ends lost 2 bases at V and 1 base at J; junction bases unmatched: 5. This CDR3 region has 17 residues. Germline V CDR1 and CDR2: MNHEY, SMNVEV (reference sequence). The CDR3 spells CASSLQLAGVGTDTQYF. CDR3 bases: TGTGCCAGCAGTTTACAACTAGCGGGAGTTGGCACAGATACGCAGTATTTT.

This rearrangement joins TRBV6-1 to TRBJ2-3, with TRBD2 identical over 8 bases. There are 17 residues in the CDR3. Germline V gives CDR1 MNHNS, CDR2 SASEGT. Germline trimming cut 2 bases from V and 3 bases from J; bases unmatched to any gene: 10. CDR3 sequence reads: CASSELSGRGGTDTQYF. DNA for the CDR3: TGTGCCAGCAGTGAATTGAGCGGGAGAGGAGGGACAGATACGCAGTATTTT.

The chain links TRBV2 to TRBJ1-2, with 7 bases fitting TRBD1. Trimming removed 8 bases from V and 1 base from J; junction bases left unmatched: 13. The CDR3 has 16 residues. Germline CDR1 SNHLY, CDR2 FYNNEI. The CDR3 sequence: CASPGQRPARNYGYTF. CDR3 DNA sequence: TGTGCCAGCCCGGGACAGCGCCCCGCTCGTAACTATGGCTACACCTTC.

The rearrangement uses TRBV18 and TRBJ2-3; 8 bases line up with TRBD1. V gave up 3 bases and J gave up 6 bases; unmatched junction bases: 14. The germline gives CDR1 KGHSH, CDR2 LQKENI. The CDR3 has 17 amino acids. The CDR3 loop reads CASSPLETGAQKDTQYF. CDR3 in DNA: TGTGCCAGCTCACCCCTGGAGACAGGGGCGCAGAAGGATACGCAGTATTTT.